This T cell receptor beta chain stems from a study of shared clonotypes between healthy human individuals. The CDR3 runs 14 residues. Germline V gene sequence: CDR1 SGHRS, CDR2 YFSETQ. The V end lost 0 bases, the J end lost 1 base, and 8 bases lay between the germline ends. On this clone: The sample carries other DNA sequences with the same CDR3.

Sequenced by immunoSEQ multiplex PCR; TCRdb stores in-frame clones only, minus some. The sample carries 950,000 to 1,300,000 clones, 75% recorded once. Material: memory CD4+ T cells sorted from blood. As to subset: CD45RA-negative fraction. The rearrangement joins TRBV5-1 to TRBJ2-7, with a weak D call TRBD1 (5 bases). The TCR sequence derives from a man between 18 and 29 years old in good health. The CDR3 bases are TGCGCCAGCAGCTTGGATCCAGGGTCCTACGAGCAGTACTTC. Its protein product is CASSLDPGSYEQYF.